The clone carrying this T cell receptor beta chain has a count of ten or more. What it binds is unknown. V shed 1 base and J shed 3 bases, with 10 bases lying between them. Germline V CDR1 and CDR2: SGHNT, YENEEA. The CDR3 covers 14 residues. These data are taken from a study of breast tumors, draining lymph nodes, adjacent tissues. The lymph nodes were axillary draining lymph nodes from breast cancer patients. Study-wide findings and caveats: Tumor T cell lymph node origin was a supported hypothesis, not proven. Tumors had less TCR diversity than lymph nodes, more than nontumor tissue.

TCRdb redid the calling of the multiplex PCR reads with MiXCR, one entry per CDR3 protein. The table shows 150,000 to 200,000 distinct CDR3 sequences, with approximately 30% occurring only once. The chain recombines TRBV11-3 with TRBJ2-7, with a tentative D call TRBD1 (6 bases). Input material: axillary lymph node tissue. This TCR derives from a female donor with breast cancer. Some clones in this sample may be carry-over from other donors' samples. CDR3 residues: CASSLAWTDYEQYF. The CDR3 DNA sequence: TGTGCCAGCAGCTTAGCATGGACAGACTACGAGCAGTACTTC.